The 24 T cell receptor beta chains reported below all come from one sample, sequenced in a study of early T cells in non-severe SARS-CoV-2 infection. TCRdb processed the 5' RACE reads anew with MiXCR; each CDR3 protein has one entry. The sample contains approximately 120,000 distinct CDR3 sequences, about 15% of which appear only once. Input material: whole blood. Source of these receptors: an adult who was a healthcare worker with PCR-confirmed SARS-CoV-2 infection or an uninfected control (not recorded which).

This chain links TRBV20-1 with TRBJ2-3, with D perhaps assigned TRBD1 or TRBD2 (5 bases each). Germline CDR1 reads DFQATT; CDR2 reads SNEGSKA (reference sequence). Between the trimmed V and J ends, which lost 3 bases and 6 bases, there was a span of 16 bases. This CDR3 region has 14 residues. The CDR3 loop is CSASRPPWGDTQYF. In nucleotides, the CDR3 is TGCAGTGCTAGTCGTCCTCCGTGGGGGGATACGCAGTATTTT.

The V and J genes are TRBV30 and TRBJ1-3; no firm D call. The CDR3 is 13 residues long. Germline-derived CDR1 and CDR2 are GTSNPN and SVGIG (reference sequence). Trimming left V 5 bases short and J 0 bases short, with 8 bases between. The CDR3 loop reads CAWGRYSGNTIYF. CDR3 nucleotides: TGTGCCTGGGGAAGATACTCTGGAAACACCATATATTTT.

This clonotype was recorded a few times. The rearrangement links TRBV5-4 to TRBJ2-4, with D possibly matching TRBD2 (6 bases). Germline V gene sequence: CDR1 SGHNT, CDR2 YYREEE (reference sequence). The CDR3 has 18 residues. With 2 bases removed from V and 0 bases from J, the gap between germline ends came to 18 bases. CDR3 sequence reads: CASSLAGGRSVAKNIQYF. As DNA, the CDR3 is TGTGCCAGCAGCTTAGCCGGGGGTCGATCAGTAGCCAAAAACATTCAGTACTTC.

As to this clonotype: One end of the junction varies from germline; a read error may be responsible. The chain carries TRBV29-1 and TRBJ1-5; TRBD1 is a possible D gene (5 bases). Germline values: CDR1 SQVTM, CDR2 ANQGSEA. CDR3 length: 11 residues. CDR3: CSVGGNQPHHF. DNA of the CDR3: TGCAGCGTTGGGGGCAATCAGCCCCATCATTTT.

The J gene is TRBJ1-4, the V gene TRBV7-9, with D maybe TRBD1 (5 bases). Deletions cut 2 bases from V and 8 bases from J, with 12 bases between. Germline V lookup: CDR1 SEHNR, CDR2 FQNEAQ (reference sequence). The CDR3 has 14 residues. The CDR3 region is CASSLTGGGEKLFF. The DNA of the CDR3 is TGTGCCAGCAGCTTAACAGGAGGCGGCGAAAAACTGTTTTTT. The whole variable domain, remainder taken from reference TRBV7-9 and TRBJ1-4, is DTGVSQNPRHKITKRGQNVTFRCDPISEHNRLYWYRQTLGQGPEFLTYFQNEAQLEKSRLLSDRFSAERPKGSFSTLEIQRTEQGDSAMYLCASSLTGGGEKLFFGSGTQLSVL.

The chain employs TRBV18 and TRBJ2-5; D remains ambiguous. This CDR3 has 14 amino acids. Looked up from germline, CDR1 is KGHSH and CDR2 is LQKENI. V lost 0 bases and J 2 bases, leaving 7 bases between the germline ends. CDR3 in amino acids: CASSPPQPQETQYF. In DNA, the CDR3 is TGTGCCAGCTCACCACCTCAGCCACAAGAGACCCAGTACTTC.

The gene calls are TRBV4-1 and TRBJ1-4; D remains unclear. Germline lookup yields CDR1 MGHRA and CDR2 YSYEKL. Trimming left V 2 bases short and J 8 bases short, with 9 bases between. CDR3 length equals 13 residues. This CDR3 is CASSQTRGEKLFF. Written as DNA, the CDR3 is TGCGCCAGCAGCCAAACCCGAGGGGAAAAACTGTTTTTT.

The V call is TRBV27, the J call TRBJ1-1, with D perhaps TRBD1 (6 bases). There are 11 residues in the CDR3. Looked up from germline, CDR1 is MNHEY and CDR2 is SMNVEV (reference sequence). Trimming pared 6 bases from V and 6 bases from J, leaving 8 bases between. CDR3 coding DNA: TGTGCCAGCAGCAGGGGACCTGAAGCTTTCTTT. Its translation: CASSRGPEAFF.

CDR3 coding DNA: TGTGCCAGCAGCCAAGGGTTCGTACCATATGGCTACACCTTC. Encoded protein: CASSQGFVPYGYTF. The chain is built from TRBV3-1 and TRBJ1-2; D remains unclear. Trimming removed 1 base from V and 5 bases from J, with 11 bases in between. Germline V CDR1 and CDR2: LGHDT, YNNKEL (reference sequence). CDR3 length equals 14 residues.

The genes are TRBV30 and TRBJ1-1; D not resolved. The CDR3 spans 11 residues. CDR1 and CDR2 from the germline V gene are GTSNPN and SVGIG (reference sequence). The ends were cut back, 2 bases at V and 8 bases at J, with 9 bases in the middle. CDR3 coding DNA: TGTGCCTGGAGTTCACGGGTAGAAGCTTTCTTT. This sequence encodes CAWSSRVEAFF.

This clonotype was detected only a few times. V and J are TRBV3-1 and TRBJ2-6; no clear D gene. The CDR3 contains 14 residues. Germline CDR1 LGHDT, CDR2 YNNKEL (reference sequence). Trimming took 4 bases from V and 1 from J, leaving 5 bases between them. The CDR3 DNA is TGTGCCAGCAGCCTCGCTTCTGGGGCCAACGTCCTGACTTTC. This encodes CASSLASGANVLTF.

The rearrangement links TRBV18 to TRBJ1-2; possibly TRBD1 for D (6 bases). The V end was cut by 6 bases, the J end by 2 bases, with 10 bases between. This CDR3 has 13 amino acids. Germline V gene data show CDR1 as KGHSH and CDR2 as LQKENI. The CDR3 sequence is CASSDSNNYGYTF. DNA of the CDR3: TGTGCCAGCTCGGACAGCAACAACTATGGCTACACCTTC.

This chain joins TRBV29-1 and TRBJ2-7; a possible D gene is TRBD1 (5 bases). V gave up 4 bases and J gave up 1 base, with 11 bases separating them. This CDR3 region has 13 residues. Germline V gene data show CDR1 as SQVTM and CDR2 as ANQGSEA. DNA for the CDR3: TGCAGCGTTGCCGACAGCCGTTCCTACGAGCAGTACTTC. Amino acids: CSVADSRSYEQYF.

CDR3 sequence reads: CASSPDRGETQYF. The CDR3 region has the DNA TGTGCCAGCAGCCCGGACAGAGGGGAGACCCAGTACTTC. J is TRBJ2-5 and V is TRBV11-3; maybe TRBD1 (6 bases). CDR1 is SGHNT and CDR2 is YENEEA in the germline V gene. Trimming stripped 5 bases from V and 5 bases from J, with 12 bases between. There are 13 residues in the CDR3.

This clonotype has more than one count but fewer than ten. The rearrangement links TRBV7-2 to TRBJ1-1, with a tentative D call TRBD1 (6 bases). The V end lost 4 bases, the J end lost 8 bases, and 14 bases lay between the germline ends. Germline values: CDR1 SGHTA, CDR2 FQGNSA. This CDR3 spans 13 amino acids. CDR3 sequence (DNA): TGTGCCAGCAGCTACGACAGGTTCGCAGAAGCTTTCTTT. It specifies CASSYDRFAEAFF.

This clonotype was seen a single time. The gene calls are TRBV29-1 and TRBJ2-6; no clear D. Germline V gene sequence: CDR1 SQVTM, CDR2 ANQGSEA. CDR3 length equals 13 residues. Trimming pared 6 bases from V and 0 bases from J, leaving 6 bases between. This chain's CDR3 is CSVGFSGANVLTF. CDR3 coding DNA: TGCAGCGTCGGTTTCTCTGGGGCCAACGTCCTGACTTTC.

This chain joins TRBV29-1 and TRBJ2-5; TRBD2 agrees at 10 bases. The ends lost 6 bases at V and 2 bases at J; junction bases unmatched: 0. The CDR3 loop spans 12 amino acids. Germline lookup yields CDR1 SQVTM and CDR2 ANQGSEA. The CDR3 coding sequence is TGCAGCGTGGGACTAGCGCAAGAGACCCAGTACTTC. This translates into CSVGLAQETQYF.

V gene TRBV7-9 combines with J gene TRBJ1-5; D not certain. Per the germline V gene, CDR1 is SEHNR and CDR2 is FQNEAQ (reference sequence). V was shortened by 1 base and J by 0 bases, with 7 bases between the two germline ends. This CDR3 has 15 amino acids. CDR3 bases: TGTGCCAGCAGCTTAGGGACGGCTAGCAATCAGCCCCAGCATTTT. Residues: CASSLGTASNQPQHF.

In this sample, this clonotype turned up many times. The CDR3 DNA reads TGTGCCTGGAGTTTTAGCAGGTCTTTGAACACTGAAGCTTTCTTT. Its protein is CAWSFSRSLNTEAFF. The chain couples TRBV30 to TRBJ1-1; no reliable D call. The germline V and J ends were trimmed by 2 bases and 0 bases, with 13 bases remaining between them. CDR3 size: 15 residues. Germline CDR1 is GTSNPN and CDR2 is SVGIG (reference sequence).

This clonotype appeared many times. The J gene is TRBJ1-2, the V gene TRBV28, with D maybe TRBD1 (5 bases). The CDR3 is 14 amino acids. The germline CDR1 and CDR2 sequences are MDHEN and SYDVKM. With 2 bases removed from V and 6 bases from J, the gap between germline ends came to 13 bases. The chain's CDR3 is CASSLGTWADGYTF. In DNA form, the CDR3 reads TGTGCCAGCAGTTTAGGGACCTGGGCGGATGGCTACACCTTC.

The chain is built from TRBV19 and TRBJ1-5; 7 bases are shared with TRBD1. Per the germline V gene, CDR1 is LNHDA and CDR2 is SQIVND (reference sequence). J lost 4 bases, V lost 7 bases, and 10 bases had no gene match. The CDR3 runs to 15 residues. The CDR3 here is CASTVTGTDNQPQHF. The CDR3 DNA sequence: TGTGCCAGTACAGTAACCGGGACAGATAATCAGCCCCAGCATTTT.

This clonotype was seen a handful of times. This CDR3 is CASSLVAGSPLHF. The CDR3 nucleotides read TGTGCCAGCAGCTTAGTGGCGGGTTCACCCCTCCACTTT. The chain has TRBV11-2 and TRBJ1-6; D is unresolved. V was clipped by 1 base and J by 9 bases, with 7 bases between them. From germline, CDR1 is SGHAT and CDR2 FQNNGV. CDR3 size: 13 residues.

This clonotype was seen a handful of times. This chain joins TRBV3-1 and TRBJ1-1, with unresolved D. Trimming took 4 bases from V and 2 from J, leaving 8 bases between them. There are 13 residues in the CDR3. The germline gives CDR1 LGHDT, CDR2 YNNKEL (reference sequence). CDR3: CASSRLRNTEAFF. Here the CDR3 DNA reads TGTGCCAGCAGCCGTTTACGAAACACTGAAGCTTTCTTT.

The chain is built from TRBV12-3 or TRBV12-4 and TRBJ2-3; D might be TRBD1 (5 bases). The CDR3 length is 15 residues. V lost 3 bases to trimming and J lost 6 bases, with 16 bases between them. CDR3 coding DNA: TGTGCCAGCAGTTTCGACAGCAGCACTTCCGATACGCAGTATTTT. It specifies CASSFDSSTSDTQYF.